The 5 T cell receptor beta chains below were found in one sample sequenced in a study of CD8+CD57+ T cells in acquired aplastic anemia. Genomic DNA served as template for TCR beta VDJ and CDR3 profiling. Each CDR3 protein is one row after TCRdb ran MiXCR on the reads. The sample carries some 150,000 distinct CDR3 sequences, 70% to 80% recorded once. The patients chosen for sequencing had shown expansion of CD8+CD57+ cells (detected by flow cytometry). The sequencing input was sorted CD4+, CD8+, or CD8+CD57+ T cells (not recorded which) from PBMCs. Source of these receptors: a human donor with aplastic anemia.

The CDR3 region is CASSSGPRSSYNSPLHF. In DNA, the CDR3 is TGTGCCAGCAGCTCAGGACCTAGGAGCTCCTATAATTCACCCCTCCACTTT. V and J are TRBV9 and TRBJ1-6; no clear D gene. With 4 bases removed from V and 0 bases from J, the gap between germline ends came to 14 bases. Looked up from germline, CDR1 is SGDLS and CDR2 is YYNGEE. The CDR3 has 17 residues.

This chain connects TRBV27 to TRBJ1-1; D is undetermined. The V and J ends lost 6 bases and 0 bases respectively, with 14 bases between them. This CDR3 region has 15 residues. Germline CDR1 reads MNHEY; CDR2 reads SMNVEV (reference sequence). The chain's CDR3 is CASSERALLNTEAFF. CDR3 nucleotide sequence: TGTGCCAGCAGCGAAAGGGCACTTTTGAACACTGAAGCTTTCTTT.

This chain links TRBV6-5 with TRBJ1-2, with D perhaps TRBD1 (6 bases). CDR3 length: 15 amino acids. V was clipped by 2 bases and J by 8 bases, with 18 bases between them. Germline values: CDR1 MNHEY, CDR2 SVGAGI. The CDR3 sequence is CASSYAEDSFQGYTF. CDR3 sequence (DNA): TGTGCCAGCAGTTACGCCGAGGACAGTTTCCAAGGCTACACCTTC.

The chain links TRBV7-2 to TRBJ1-5; D unclear. V shed 1 base and J shed 5 bases, with 6 bases lying between them. In germline, CDR1 is SGHTA, CDR2 FQGNSA. The CDR3 is 13 amino acids. The DNA of the CDR3 is TGTGCCAGCAGCTTAGGCGGTCATCAGCCCCAGCATTTT. Its translation: CASSLGGHQPQHF.

The V and J genes are TRBV19 and TRBJ2-2, with a weak D call TRBD2 (6 bases). Germline CDR1 is LNHDA and CDR2 is SQIVND (reference sequence). V shed 11 bases and J shed 0 bases, with 13 bases lying between them. The CDR3 covers 14 residues. The CDR3 here is CASGGGTNTGELFF. The CDR3 coding sequence is TGTGCCTCAGGCGGAGGGACGAACACCGGGGAGCTGTTTTTT.